This TCR beta chain was observed in a study of T-cell memory formation after mild COVID-19. Study context: TCR clustering was largely donor specific.

With constant-segment primers, 5'RACE yielded cDNA libraries of TCR alpha and TCR beta that carried sample barcodes and UMIs. One entry per CDR3 protein, called by TCRdb with MiXCR from the 5' RACE reads. The sample lists some 440,000 distinct CDR3 sequences; around 25% were seen once. Specimen: PBMCs or a T cell subset sorted from them (not recorded which). The sequence derives from an adult woman who had mild COVID-19 (a few samples of this study predate the infection). Cell type and time point are not known.

CDR3 residues: CASSRVRDFQETQYF. The DNA for the CDR3 is TGTGCCAGCTCTCGAGTGAGAGACTTCCAAGAGACCCAGTACTTC. The rearrangement links TRBV7-8 to TRBJ2-5; D not resolved. The V end was cut by 8 bases, the J end by 1 base, with 17 bases between. This CDR3 is built from 15 residues. The germline V gene encodes CDR1 SGHVS and CDR2 FQNEAQ.